These 6 T cell receptor beta chains were sequenced from one sample in a study of cytomegalovirus exposure and HLA in healthy donors. Assay used: immunoSEQ multiplex PCR; TCRdb lists only in-frame clones, some missing. The sample consists of 200,000 to 300,000 clones, around 88% of them appearing once. Sequenced sample: PBMCs. These receptors all come from a woman aged 25 to 45 in good health and CMV-seropositive.

The chain has TRBV7-3 and TRBJ2-7, with 8 bases fitting TRBD2. The CDR3 runs 14 residues. Trimming at V came to 4 bases and at J to 5 bases, leaving 7 bases not matched to a gene. Germline assignment: CDR1 SGHTA and CDR2 FQGTGA. This CDR3 reads CASSSGGAPHEQYF. The DNA for the CDR3 is TGTGCCAGCAGCTCCGGGGGGGCCCCCCACGAGCAGTACTTC.

The genes are TRBV4-1 and TRBJ1-2, with TRBD1 matching 7 bases. Germline V gives CDR1 MGHRA, CDR2 YSYEKL. This CDR3 is built from 14 residues. Unmatched junction bases numbered 5, after V lost 1 base and J lost 6 bases. This CDR3 is CASSQAGTVDGYTF. CDR3 nucleotides: TGCGCCAGCAGCCAAGCCGGGACAGTGGATGGCTACACCTTC.

The sample holds one count of this clone. At one end the junction does not follow the germline gene, possibly because of a read error. The V call is TRBV4-1, the J call TRBJ2-1; D unclear. The CDR3 spans 15 residues. From germline, CDR1 is MGHRA and CDR2 YSYEKL. CDR3 protein: CASSQATSSYNEQFF. The CDR3 coding sequence is TGCGCCAGCAGTCAAGCAACTTCTTCCTACAATGAGCAGTTCTTC.

There are a few counts of this clone. The gene calls are TRBV11-1 and TRBJ2-7; TRBD1 is a possible D gene (5 bases). The V end lost 1 base, the J end lost 10 bases, and 14 bases lay between the germline ends. CDR1 and CDR2 (germline): SGHAT, FQDESV (reference sequence). This CDR3 is 13 amino acids long. CDR3 protein: CASSLDATREQYF. The CDR3 nucleotides are TGTGCCAGCAGCTTAGACGCGACCAGGGAACAGTACTTC.

This clone came up once. The chain recombines TRBV10-3 with TRBJ1-5, with TRBD1 matching 8 bases. Trimming removed 3 bases from V and 7 bases from J; junction bases left unmatched: 5. Germline V gene sequence: CDR1 ENHRY, CDR2 SYGVKD. The length of the CDR3 is 14 residues. DNA of the CDR3: TGTGCCATCAGTGATCAGGGGGCCCGACAGCCCCAGCATTTT. Protein sequence: CAISDQGARQPQHF.

V usage is TRBV11-3 and J usage is TRBJ2-7; 7 bases are a match to TRBD1. With V trimmed by 2 bases and J by 2 bases, 12 bases remained unmatched. Germline values: CDR1 SGHNT, CDR2 YENEEA. There are 17 residues in the CDR3. This CDR3 reads CASSLLLSGTAAYEQYF. The CDR3 coding sequence is TGTGCCAGCAGCTTACTCCTTTCCGGGACAGCCGCCTACGAGCAGTACTTC. Full variable domain (missing parts from reference TRBV11-3 and TRBJ2-7): EAGVVQSPRYKIIEKKQPVAFWCNPISGHNTLYWYLQNLGQGPELLIRYENEEAVDDSQLPKDRFSAERLKGVDSTLKIQPAELGDSAVYLCASSLLLSGTAAYEQYFGPGTRLTVT.